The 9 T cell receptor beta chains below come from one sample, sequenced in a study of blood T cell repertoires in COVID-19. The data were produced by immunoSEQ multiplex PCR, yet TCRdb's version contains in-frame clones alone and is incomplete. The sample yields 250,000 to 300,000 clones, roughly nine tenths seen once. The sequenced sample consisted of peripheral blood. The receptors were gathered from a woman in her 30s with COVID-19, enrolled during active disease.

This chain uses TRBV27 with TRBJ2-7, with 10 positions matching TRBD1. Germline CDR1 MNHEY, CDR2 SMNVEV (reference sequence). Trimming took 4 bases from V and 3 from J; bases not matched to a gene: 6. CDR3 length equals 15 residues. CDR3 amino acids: CASSSLDRGLYEQYF. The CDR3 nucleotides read TGTGCCAGCAGTTCCCTCGACAGGGGGCTCTACGAGCAGTACTTC.

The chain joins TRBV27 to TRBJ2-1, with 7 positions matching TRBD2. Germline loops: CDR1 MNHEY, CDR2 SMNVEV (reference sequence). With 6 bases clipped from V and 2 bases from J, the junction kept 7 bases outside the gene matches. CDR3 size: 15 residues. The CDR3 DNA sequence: TGTGCCAGCAGCTTAAGCGGGAATACCTACAATGAGCAGTTCTTC. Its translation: CASSLSGNTYNEQFF.

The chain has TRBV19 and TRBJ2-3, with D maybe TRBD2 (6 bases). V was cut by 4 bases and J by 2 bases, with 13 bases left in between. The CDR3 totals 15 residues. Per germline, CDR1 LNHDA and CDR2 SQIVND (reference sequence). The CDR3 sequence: CASSTPPGDTDTQYF. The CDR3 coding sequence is TGTGCCAGTAGTACCCCTCCGGGGGACACAGATACGCAGTATTTT.

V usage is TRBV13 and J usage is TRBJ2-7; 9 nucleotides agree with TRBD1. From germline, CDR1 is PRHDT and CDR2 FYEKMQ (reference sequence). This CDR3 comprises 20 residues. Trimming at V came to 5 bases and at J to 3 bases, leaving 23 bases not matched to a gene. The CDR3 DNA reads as TGTGCCAGCAGCCCATTCCACCGGGACAGGGAAAGAAAAATTCGCTACGAGCAGTACTTC. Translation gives CASSPFHRDRERKIRYEQYF.

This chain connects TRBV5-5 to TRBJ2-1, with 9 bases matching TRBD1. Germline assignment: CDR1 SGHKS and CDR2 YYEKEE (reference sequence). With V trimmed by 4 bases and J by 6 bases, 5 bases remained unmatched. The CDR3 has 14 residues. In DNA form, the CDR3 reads TGTGCCAGCAGCCACGGGACAGGGTTCAATGAGCAGTTCTTC. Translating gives CASSHGTGFNEQFF.

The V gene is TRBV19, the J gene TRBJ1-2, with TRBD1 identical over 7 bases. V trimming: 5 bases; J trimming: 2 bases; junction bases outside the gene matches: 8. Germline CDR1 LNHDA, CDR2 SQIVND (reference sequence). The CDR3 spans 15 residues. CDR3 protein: CASSRDRPINYGYTF. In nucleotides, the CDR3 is TGTGCCAGTAGTCGGGACAGACCGATCAACTATGGCTACACCTTC.

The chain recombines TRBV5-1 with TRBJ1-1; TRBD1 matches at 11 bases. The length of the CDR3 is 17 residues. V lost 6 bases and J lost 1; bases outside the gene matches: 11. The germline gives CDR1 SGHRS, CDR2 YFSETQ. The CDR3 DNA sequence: TGCGCCAGCAACTCTGGACAGGGGGCTTACAGGAACACTGAAGCTTTCTTT. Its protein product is CASNSGQGAYRNTEAFF.

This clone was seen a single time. This CDR3 reads CASSLRQGPFGELFF. The CDR3 region has the DNA TGTGCCAGCTCACTCCGACAGGGGCCATTCGGGGAGCTGTTTTTT. This chain connects TRBV18 to TRBJ2-2; 8 nucleotides match TRBD1. This CDR3 contains 15 residues. Germline CDR1 is KGHSH and CDR2 is LQKENI. Trimming cost V 4 bases and J 7 bases; bases outside gene matches: 8.

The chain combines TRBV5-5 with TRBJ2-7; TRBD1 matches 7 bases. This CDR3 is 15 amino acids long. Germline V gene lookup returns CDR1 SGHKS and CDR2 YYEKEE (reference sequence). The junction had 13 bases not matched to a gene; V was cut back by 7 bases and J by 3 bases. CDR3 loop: CASDPLTGALYEQYF. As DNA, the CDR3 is TGTGCCAGCGACCCCCTCACAGGGGCACTCTACGAGCAGTACTTC.